The clone carrying this T cell receptor (gamma chain) has a handful of counts. Its antigen is unknown. A read error may be the cause here, since a much bigger clone is one base away. In germline, CDR1 is VTNTFY, CDR2 YDVSTARD (reference sequence). V trimming: 0 bases; J trimming: 8 bases; junction bases outside the gene matches: 4. This CDR3 comprises 12 residues. Vdelta1+ thymocyte sorts reached between 98% and 99.6% purity. These data originate in a study of Vδ1+ human thymocytes. Study-level results: Despite high sort purity, approximately 21% of thymic T cell receptor delta sequences were Vdelta2. In the thymus, TRG and TRD repertoires looked highly polyclonal with Gaussian CDR3 lengths. Bulk data may be misread because of unexpected Vdelta2 sequences. Many TRG clonotypes were shared between donors; TRD repertoires were essentially private.

RNA was extracted from the cells and then reverse transcribed. Multiplex PCR used pooled V-gene forward primers and a constant-region reverse primer to amplify CDR3s. TCRdb re-processed the multiplex PCR reads using CATT. This sample has over 25,000 gamma-chain clones, with around 20% found just once. Sequencing was done on a sample of Vdelta1+ gamma-delta thymocytes from the thymus. Subset of the sample: FACS-sorted CD3+ TCRalphabeta- TCRVdelta1+ TCRVdelta2- thymocytes. This clonotype originated in a boy younger than two who had congenital heart surgery. This chain links TRGV3 with TRGJ1 or TRGJ2. The CDR3 is CATWDRLHKKLF. Written as DNA, the CDR3 is TGTGCCACCTGGGACAGGCTTCATAAGAAACTCTTT.